Listed below are T cell receptor beta chains from one sample, sequenced in a study of PD-L1 blockade in urothelial cancer. TCRdb's table, derived via immunoSEQ multiplex PCR, lists solely in-frame clones and lacks some. This table holds more than 40,000 clones, roughly 91% found once. The sample consisted of PBMCs, taken around atezolizumab (anti-PD-L1) treatment. Receptor source: a woman aged 55 to 70 with urothelial cancer. Both conserved end residues are part of each CDR3. Fields, in order: V gene, J gene, clone size, CDR3 protein. Clone size is shown for a subset of rows, as once, few, many or a class of expanded clone.

v_call: TRBV2
j_call: TRBJ1-5
clone_size: NA
cdr3_aa: CASSGASGNQPQHF

v_call: TRBV29-1
j_call: TRBJ2-7
clone_size: few
cdr3_aa: CSVGGTSGFSYEQYF

v_call: TRBV19
j_call: TRBJ2-7
clone_size: NA
cdr3_aa: CASSIGGGASYEQYF

v_call: TRBV10-3
j_call: TRBJ2-3
clone_size: NA
cdr3_aa: CAITGDITDTQYF

v_call: TRBV4-2
j_call: TRBJ2-7
clone_size: once
cdr3_aa: CASSQDTRDRVF

v_call: TRBV11-2
j_call: TRBJ2-2
clone_size: NA
cdr3_aa: CASSVTSTGELFF

v_call: TRBV11-3
j_call: TRBJ2-1
clone_size: NA
cdr3_aa: CASRDTGNSYNEQFF

v_call: TRBV4-3
j_call: TRBJ2-1
clone_size: once
cdr3_aa: CASSQDRLALYEQFF

v_call: TRBV5-1
j_call: TRBJ2-7
clone_size: NA
cdr3_aa: CASSLGPGQTYEQYF

v_call: TRBV10-3
j_call: TRBJ1-2
clone_size: NA
cdr3_aa: CAISASGTGGDDGYTF

v_call: TRBV28
j_call: TRBJ2-5
clone_size: NA
cdr3_aa: CASASSGSLETQYF

v_call: TRBV7-2
j_call: TRBJ1-6
clone_size: NA
cdr3_aa: CASSLQAYNSPLHF

v_call: TRBV29-1
j_call: TRBJ2-7
clone_size: NA
cdr3_aa: CSVRTGPYEQYF

v_call: TRBV27
j_call: TRBJ2-5
clone_size: NA
cdr3_aa: CASRIGWSRQGTQYF

v_call: TRBV18
j_call: TRBJ2-5
clone_size: NA
cdr3_aa: CASLPLAGETQYF